The T cell receptor beta chain under discussion was sequenced for a study of cytomegalovirus exposure and HLA in healthy donors. General study points: Later analysis suggested most CMV-associated TCR beta chains were HLA-restricted. Association of a missense DCLRE1C variant with TCR beta V- and J-gene trimming was reported in a later analysis. Researchers catalogued around 150 TCR beta chains as cytomegalovirus-associated.

PCR amplification relied on 60 Vbeta primers (plus 13 Jbeta primers). Method: immunoSEQ multiplex PCR; TCRdb's copy keeps in-frame clones and lacks some. The sample carries approximately 96,000 clones, around 74% recorded once. This clone occurred a few times. Its matching antigen is unknown. The CDR3 runs 12 residues. Germline V gives CDR1 MNHNS, CDR2 SASEGT. With 5 bases removed from V and 8 bases from J, the gap between germline ends came to 11 bases. This clonotype was sampled from a male donor in good health and CMV-seronegative. Sequencing was performed on PBMCs. This rearrangement joins TRBV6-1 to TRBJ2-3, with D possibly matching TRBD1 (6 bases). The CDR3 sequence: CASSSIGGTQYF. The DNA of the CDR3 is TGTGCCAGCAGTTCCATAGGGGGTACGCAGTATTTT.